This TCR beta chain was recovered during a study of T cell repertoires in cytomegalovirus infection. Germline assignment: CDR1 MNHEY and CDR2 SVGAGI. Germline trimming cut 0 bases from V and 10 bases from J; bases unmatched to any gene: 6. The CDR3 is 15 residues long. Study findings and constraints: HLA-C-restricted CMV clonotypes gave the most frequent clonotype in two of eight donors.

One entry per CDR3 protein, called by TCRdb with MiXCR from the reads. The repertoire holds 150,000 to 200,000 distinct CDR3 sequences, with approximately 20% as singletons. Only a few counts were recorded for this clonotype. Its specificity is unknown. The TCR comes from a human donor in good health (CMV status not recorded). Some clones in this sample may be carry-over from other donors' samples. The chain carries TRBV6-5 and TRBJ1-6, with TRBD1 matching 7 bases. The sample was PBMCs. The DNA of the CDR3 is TGTGCCAGCAGTTACTCGAACGCAGGGGGATCACCCCTCCACTTT. Its translation: CASSYSNAGGSPLHF.